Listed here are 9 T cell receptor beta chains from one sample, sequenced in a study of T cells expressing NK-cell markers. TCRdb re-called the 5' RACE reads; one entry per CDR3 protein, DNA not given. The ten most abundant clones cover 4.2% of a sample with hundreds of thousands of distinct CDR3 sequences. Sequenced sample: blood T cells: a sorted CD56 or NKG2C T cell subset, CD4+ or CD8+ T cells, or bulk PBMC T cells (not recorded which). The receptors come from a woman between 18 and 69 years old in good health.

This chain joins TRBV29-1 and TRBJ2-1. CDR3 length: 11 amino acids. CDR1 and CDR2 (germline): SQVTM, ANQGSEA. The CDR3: CSVAKYNEQFF.

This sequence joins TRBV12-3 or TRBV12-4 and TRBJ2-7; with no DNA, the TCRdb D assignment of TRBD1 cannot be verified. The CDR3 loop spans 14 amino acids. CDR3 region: CASSPQDRSYEQYF.

The CDR3 loop reads CASSQPSGRSKEQFF. This sequence joins TRBV4-3 and TRBJ2-1; TCRdb calls TRBD2, which cannot be checked without DNA. CDR3 length: 15 residues. Germline CDR1 and CDR2: LGHNA and YSLEER.

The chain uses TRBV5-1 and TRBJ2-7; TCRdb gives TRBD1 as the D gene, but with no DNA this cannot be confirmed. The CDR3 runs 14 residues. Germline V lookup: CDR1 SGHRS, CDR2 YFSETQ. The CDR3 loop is CASSGYREGGEQYF.

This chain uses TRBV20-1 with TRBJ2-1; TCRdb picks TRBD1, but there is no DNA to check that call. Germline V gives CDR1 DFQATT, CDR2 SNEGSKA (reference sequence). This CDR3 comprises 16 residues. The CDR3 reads CSARPPQGGSYNEQFF.

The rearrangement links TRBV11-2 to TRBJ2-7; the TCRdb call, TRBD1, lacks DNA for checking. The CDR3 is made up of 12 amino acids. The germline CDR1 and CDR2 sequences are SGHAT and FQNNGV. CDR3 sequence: CASRLDSYEQYF. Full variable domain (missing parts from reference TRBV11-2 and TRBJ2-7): EAGVAQSPRYKIIEKRQSVAFWCNPISGHATLYWYQQILGQGPKLLIQFQNNGVVDDSQLPKDRFSAERLKGVDSTLKIQPAKLEDSAVYLCASRLDSYEQYFGPGTRLTVT.

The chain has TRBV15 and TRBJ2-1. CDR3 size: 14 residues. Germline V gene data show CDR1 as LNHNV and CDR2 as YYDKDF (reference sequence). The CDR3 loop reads CATSGQFSYNEQFF.

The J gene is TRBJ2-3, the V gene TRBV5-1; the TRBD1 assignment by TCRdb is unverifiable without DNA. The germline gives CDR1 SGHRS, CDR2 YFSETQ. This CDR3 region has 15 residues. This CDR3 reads CASSFIRGSTDTQYF.

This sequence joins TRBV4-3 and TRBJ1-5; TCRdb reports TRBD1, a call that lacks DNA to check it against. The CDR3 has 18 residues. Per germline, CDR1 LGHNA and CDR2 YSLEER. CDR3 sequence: CASSQDTTRAGGLEPQHF.